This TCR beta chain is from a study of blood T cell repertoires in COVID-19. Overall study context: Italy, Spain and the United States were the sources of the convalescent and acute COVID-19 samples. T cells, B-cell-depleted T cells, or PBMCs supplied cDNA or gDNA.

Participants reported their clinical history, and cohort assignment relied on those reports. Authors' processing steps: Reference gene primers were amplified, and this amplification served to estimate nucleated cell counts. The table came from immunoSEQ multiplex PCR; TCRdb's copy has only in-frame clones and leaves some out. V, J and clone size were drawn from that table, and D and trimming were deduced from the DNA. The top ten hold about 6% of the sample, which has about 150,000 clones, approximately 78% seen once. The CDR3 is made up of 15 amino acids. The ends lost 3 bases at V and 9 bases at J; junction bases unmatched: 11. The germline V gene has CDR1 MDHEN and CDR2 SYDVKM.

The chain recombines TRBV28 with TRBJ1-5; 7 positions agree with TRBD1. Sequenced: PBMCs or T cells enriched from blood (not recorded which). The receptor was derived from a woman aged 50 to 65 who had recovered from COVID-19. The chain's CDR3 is CASSLAGGRMGPQHF. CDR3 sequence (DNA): TGTGCCAGCAGTTTGGCAGGGGGGAGGATGGGGCCCCAGCATTTT.